This T cell receptor beta chain emerged from a study of vaccination effects on CD4 cells after COVID-19. About the research overall: CD4+ T cells specific for antigen were expanded with viral peptide pools by the ViraFEST assay before sequencing. It was two doses of either the BNT162b2 or mRNA-1273 vaccine that participants received.

As for this clone: Its specificity is unknown.

Sequencing was performed with immunoSEQ multiplex PCR; in TCRdb, only in-frame clones are kept and a portion is missing. The profile shows 50,000 or so clones, 55% to 75% of them singletons. The culture ran for around 10 days before CD4+ T cells were isolated. CDR3 length equals 13 residues. CDR1 and CDR2 (germline): MDHEN, SYDVKM. The V and J ends lost 8 bases and 0 bases respectively, with 10 bases between them. The source is a human donor who received a COVID-19 vaccine. This chain joins TRBV28 and TRBJ1-1, with unresolved D. This material consisted of CD4+ T cells from PBMCs cultured without peptide, taken before COVID-19 vaccination. CDR3 sequence reads: CASVVQLNTEAFF. CDR3 nucleotides: TGTGCCAGCGTCGTACAGTTGAACACTGAAGCTTTCTTT.